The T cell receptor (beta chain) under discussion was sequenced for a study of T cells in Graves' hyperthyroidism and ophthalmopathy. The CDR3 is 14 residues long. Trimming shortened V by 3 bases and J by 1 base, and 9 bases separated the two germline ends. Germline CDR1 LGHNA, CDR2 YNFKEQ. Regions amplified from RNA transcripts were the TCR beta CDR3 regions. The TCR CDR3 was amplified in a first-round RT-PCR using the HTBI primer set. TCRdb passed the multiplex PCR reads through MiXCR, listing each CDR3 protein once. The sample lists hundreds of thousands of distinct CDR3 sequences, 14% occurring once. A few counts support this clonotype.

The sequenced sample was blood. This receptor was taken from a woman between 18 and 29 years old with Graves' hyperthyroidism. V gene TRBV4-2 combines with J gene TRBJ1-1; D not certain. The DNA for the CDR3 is TGTGCCAGCAGCCAGGCAGAAGGGAACACTGAAGCTTTCTTT. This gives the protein CASSQAEGNTEAFF.